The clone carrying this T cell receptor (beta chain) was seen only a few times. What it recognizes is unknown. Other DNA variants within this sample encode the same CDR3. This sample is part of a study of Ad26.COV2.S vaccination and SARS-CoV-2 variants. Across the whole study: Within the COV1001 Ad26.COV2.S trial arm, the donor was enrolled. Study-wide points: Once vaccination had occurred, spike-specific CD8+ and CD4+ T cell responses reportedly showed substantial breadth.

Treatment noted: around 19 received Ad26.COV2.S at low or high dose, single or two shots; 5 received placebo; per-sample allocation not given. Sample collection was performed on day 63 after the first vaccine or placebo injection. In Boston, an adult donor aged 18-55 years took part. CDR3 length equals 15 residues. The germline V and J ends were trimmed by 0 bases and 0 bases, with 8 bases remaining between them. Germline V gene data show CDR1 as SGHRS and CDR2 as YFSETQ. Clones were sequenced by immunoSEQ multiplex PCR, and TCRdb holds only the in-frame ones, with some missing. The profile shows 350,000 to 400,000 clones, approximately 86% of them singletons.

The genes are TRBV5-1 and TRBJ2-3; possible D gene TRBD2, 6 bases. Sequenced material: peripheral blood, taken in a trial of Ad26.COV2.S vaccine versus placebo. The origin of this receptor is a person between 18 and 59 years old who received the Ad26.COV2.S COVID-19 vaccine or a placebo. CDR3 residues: CASSLGGTSTDTQYF. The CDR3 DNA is TGCGCCAGCAGCTTGGGAGGGACTAGCACAGATACGCAGTATTTT.